One T cell receptor (beta chain) is described in this entry. This sample is part of a study of T cell changes during pregnancy in multiple sclerosis. Data came from immunoSEQ multiplex PCR; TCRdb stores just in-frame clones and leaves some out. The sample holds tens of thousands of clones, roughly 93% seen once. V shed 2 bases and J 4 bases; nucleotides not matched to a gene: 12. This CDR3 is 17 amino acids long. The V gene's germline CDR1 is LNHNV and CDR2 YYDKDF (reference sequence). The source is a female donor with multiple sclerosis, enrolled in a pregnancy study. V and J are TRBV15 and TRBJ2-7; 9 bases match TRBD1. The source was peripheral blood, collected in the second trimester of pregnancy. CDR3 DNA sequence: TGTGCCACCAGCAGATCCAGACCGGACAGGGGATTATACGAGCAGTACTTC. It encodes CATSRSRPDRGLYEQYF.